The entry below gives a single T cell receptor (beta chain) sequence along with its context. Its matching antigen is unknown. The V end was cut by 3 bases, the J end by 4 bases, with 14 bases between. From germline, CDR1 is SGDLS and CDR2 YYNGEE. The CDR3 totals 14 residues. PCR employed 60 Vbeta and 13 Jbeta primers. Method: immunoSEQ multiplex PCR; TCRdb's copy keeps in-frame clones and lacks some. Among some 99,000 clones listed, roughly three quarters were seen once. These data belong to a study of cytomegalovirus exposure and HLA in healthy donors. Study results and caveats: TCR beta sequences reportedly predicted most subjects' HLA-A and HLA-B alleles accurately. Certain sequence variants were highly shared and formed a cluster, and this cluster was likely a sequencing artifact. Further analysis was carried out later, and it showed several of the most significant clusters appearing linked to common viral pathogens.

The genes are TRBV9 and TRBJ2-7; maybe TRBD1 (6 bases). Source material: PBMCs. The clonotype was recovered from a woman between 50 and 59 years old in good health and CMV-seropositive. The CDR3 here is CASSAQGHSYEQYF. CDR3 nucleotides: TGTGCCAGCAGCGCCCAGGGACATTCTTACGAGCAGTACTTC.